This TCR beta chain was sequenced in a study of CD8 T cells in Susac syndrome. Reverse transcription used roughly 0.5 to 1 ug RNA and random hexamers. TCRdb re-called the immunoSEQ multiplex PCR reads through MiXCR, storing one row per CDR3 protein. The sample contains more than 70,000 distinct CDR3 sequences, around nine tenths of which appear only once. Sequencing of TCR beta covered CD8+ and CD4+ T cells obtained from blood. CDR1 and CDR2 (germline): SGHDT, YYEEEE. The J segment lost 4 bases and the V segment lost 5 bases, leaving 13 bases of the junction unmatched. The CDR3 covers 16 residues. Sequencing was carried out using CD8+ T cells from PBMCs. The chain has TRBV5-6 and TRBJ1-2, with 8 bases matching TRBD1. The sequence derives from a human donor with multiple sclerosis. CDR3 DNA: TGTGCCAGCAGTCTTGGACAGGGCCCTTCGATCTATGGCTACACCTTC. Amino acids: CASSLGQGPSIYGYTF.